The clone carrying this T cell receptor beta chain was observed a single time. The data stem from a study of technical replicates of blood from a handful of donors. TCRdb's table, derived via immunoSEQ multiplex PCR, lists solely in-frame clones and lacks some. The sample has around 100,000 clones; over 95% are singletons. V shed 4 bases and J 5 bases; nucleotides not matched to a gene: 12. Germline V lookup: CDR1 SGHDT, CDR2 YYEEEE. The CDR3 has 15 amino acids. The clonotype originates from a human donor in good health. Sequencing input: T cells isolated from PBMCs. The rearrangement joins TRBV5-6 to TRBJ2-7; 7 nucleotides align to TRBD1. In nucleotides, the CDR3 is TGTGCCAGCAGCGTAACTGTGACAGGGCCCCACGAGCAGTACTTC. Protein: CASSVTVTGPHEQYF.